Listed below are T cell receptor beta chains from one sample, sequenced in a study of regulatory dendritic cells for organ transplantation. Produced via immunoSEQ multiplex PCR; TCRdb's table is partial and in-frame only. The sample yields under 35,000 clones, approximately 91% seen once. Sequencing was carried out using naive CD4+ T cells from blood. All receptors derive from a human donor in good health. Both conserved end residues are part of each CDR3. The D gene is left open where the match is weak. Expanded clones get a size class; other rows say once, few or many, or leave the size out.

D gene	clone size	J gene	V gene	CDR3 DNA	CDR3 protein
-	-	TRBJ1-5	TRBV19	TGTGCCAGTAGTGCCCAGGGCGGCAATCAGCCCCAGCATTTT	CASSAQGGNQPQHF
TRBD1	-	TRBJ1-1	TRBV7-3	TGTGCCAGCAGCACCGGGGACAGGACTGAAGCTTTCTTT	CASSTGDRTEAFF
-	-	TRBJ2-7	TRBV5-5	TGTGCCAGCAGCTTGGGCTACGCCTACGAGCAGTACTTC	CASSLGYAYEQYF
-	-	TRBJ1-1	TRBV29-1	TGCAGCGTCGGCCTTGGGCAGGGACGGGGTAGCACTGAAGCTTTCTTT	CSVGLGQGRGSTEAFF
-	-	TRBJ2-7	TRBV7-2	TGTGCCAGCAGCTTAGGCAACGAGCAGTACTTC	CASSLGNEQYF
-	-	TRBJ1-4	TRBV6-6	TGTGCCAGCAGATGGGACCCTAATGAAAAACTGTTTTTT	CASRWDPNEKLFF
-	once	TRBJ2-2	TRBV9	TGTGCCAGCAGCGTAAAGGGGACAAACACCGGGGAGCTGTTTTTT	CASSVKGTNTGELFF
-	-	TRBJ1-4	TRBV15	TGTGCCACCGGGGCGGGGGGTGCGAATGAAAAACTGTTTTTT	CATGAGGANEKLFF
-	-	TRBJ1-4	TRBV7-9	TGTGCCAGCAGCTTCGGCAGGTCTAATGAAAAACTGTTTTTT	CASSFGRSNEKLFF
TRBD1	-	TRBJ1-2	TRBV9	TGTGCCAGCAGCTTCTCCGGGACAGCTAACTATGGCTACACCTTC	CASSFSGTANYGYTF
-	once	TRBJ1-2	TRBV5-8	TGTGCCAGCAGCTTGCGGGTCTATGGCTACACCTTC	CASSLRVYGYTF
TRBD1	-	TRBJ1-6	TRBV6-6	TGTGCCAGCAGTTGGGACAGGAGCTCCTATAATTCACCCCTCCACTTT	CASSWDRSSYNSPLHF
-	-	TRBJ1-4	TRBV6-5	TGTGCCAGCAGTTACGCCGCCAATGAAAAACTGTTTTTT	CASSYAANEKLFF
TRBD1	-	TRBJ2-7	TRBV4-2	TGTGCCAGCAGCCAAGGGACAGGGACCTCCTACGAGCAGTACTTC	CASSQGTGTSYEQYF
-	-	TRBJ1-1	TRBV28	TGTGCCAGCAGAACTGCACCGGGGGGGATGGACACTGAAGCTTTCTTT	CASRTAPGGMDTEAFF
TRBD2	-	TRBJ2-4	TRBV28	TGTGCCAGCAGTTTAAGCCGTCTTTCACTAGCGGGGGAGCTAGCCAAAAACATTCAGTACTTC	CASSLSRLSLAGELAKNIQYF
-	-	TRBJ1-4	TRBV4-3	TGCGCCAGCAGCCAAGATTCTAGGGGAACTGAAAAACTGTTTTTT	CASSQDSRGTEKLFF
-	-	TRBJ2-3	TRBV20-1	TGCAGTGGTCTTCTGGCAGATACGCAGTATTTT	CSGLLADTQYF
TRBD2	-	TRBJ2-1	TRBV7-2	TGTGCCAGCTGTCAGGGACTAGCGGGAGGGGTTTGTAACAATGAGCAGTTCTTC	CASCQGLAGGVCNNEQFF
-	-	TRBJ1-2	TRBV29-1	TGCAGCGTTGAAGGGGGCACGAACTATGGCTACACCTTC	CSVEGGTNYGYTF
-	-	TRBJ2-5	TRBV7-2	TGTGCCAGCAGCTTGGGGAGAGAGACCCAGTACTTC	CASSLGRETQYF
TRBD1	-	TRBJ1-5	TRBV7-9	TGTGCCAGCACCTCAGGGGAATCAGGGGGCTGGCATTTT	CASTSGESGGWHF
-	-	TRBJ1-1	TRBV30	TGTGCCTGGAGTGCACGGCTGAACACTGAAGCTTTCTTT	CAWSARLNTEAFF
TRBD2	-	TRBJ2-3	TRBV28	TGTGCCAGCAGTGGGGGGGTGCTGGGTACGCAGTATTTT	CASSGGVLGTQYF
TRBD1	-	TRBJ1-2	TRBV28	TGTGCCAGCAGCTCCCCCGGGACAGGGGGCTTTGGCTACACCTTC	CASSSPGTGGFGYTF
TRBD1	-	TRBJ1-2	TRBV15	TGTGCCACCAGCAGGGGACAGAACTATGGCTACACCTTC	CATSRGQNYGYTF
-	-	TRBJ2-5	TRBV2	TGTGCCAGCAGCCCCTGGGGTGGAGCAGAGACCCAGTACTTC	CASSPWGGAETQYF